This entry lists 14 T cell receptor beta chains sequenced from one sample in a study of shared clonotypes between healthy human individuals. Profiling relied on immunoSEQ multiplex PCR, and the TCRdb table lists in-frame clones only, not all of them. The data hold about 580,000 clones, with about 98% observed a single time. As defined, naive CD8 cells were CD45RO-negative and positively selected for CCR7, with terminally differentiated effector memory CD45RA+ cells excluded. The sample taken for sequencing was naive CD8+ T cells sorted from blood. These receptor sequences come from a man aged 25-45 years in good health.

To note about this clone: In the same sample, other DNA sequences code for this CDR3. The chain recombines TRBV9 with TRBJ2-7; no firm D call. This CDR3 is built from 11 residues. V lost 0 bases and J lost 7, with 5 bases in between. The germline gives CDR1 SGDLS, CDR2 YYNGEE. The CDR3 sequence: CASSVGSEQYF. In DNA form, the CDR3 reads TGTGCCAGCAGCGTAGGGAGTGAGCAGTACTTC.

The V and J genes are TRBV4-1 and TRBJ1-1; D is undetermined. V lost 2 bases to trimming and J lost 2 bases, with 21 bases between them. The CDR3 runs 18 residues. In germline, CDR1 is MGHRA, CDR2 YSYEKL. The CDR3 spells CASSQLGVQWGTNTEAFF. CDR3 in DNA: TGCGCCAGCAGCCAACTCGGGGTCCAGTGGGGAACCAACACTGAAGCTTTCTTT.

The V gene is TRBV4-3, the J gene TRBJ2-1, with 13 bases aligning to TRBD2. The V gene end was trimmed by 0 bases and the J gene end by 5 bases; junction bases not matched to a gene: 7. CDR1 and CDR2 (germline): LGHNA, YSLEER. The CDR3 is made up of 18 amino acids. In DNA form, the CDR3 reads TGCGCCAGCAGCCAAGAGTTAGAACTAGCGGGAGGGGACAATGAGCAGTTCTTC. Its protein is CASSQELELAGGDNEQFF.

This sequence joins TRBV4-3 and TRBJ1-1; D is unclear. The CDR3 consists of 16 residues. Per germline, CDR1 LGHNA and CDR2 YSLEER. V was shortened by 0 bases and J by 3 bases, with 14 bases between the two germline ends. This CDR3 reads CASSQDTDYTYTEAFF. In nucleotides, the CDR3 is TGCGCCAGCAGCCAAGATACCGACTATACGTACACTGAAGCTTTCTTT.

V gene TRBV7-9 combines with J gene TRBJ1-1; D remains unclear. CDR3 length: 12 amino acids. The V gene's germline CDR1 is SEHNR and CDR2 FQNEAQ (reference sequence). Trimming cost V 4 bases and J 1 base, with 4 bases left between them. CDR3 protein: CASSWENTEAFF. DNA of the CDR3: TGTGCCAGCAGCTGGGAGAACACTGAAGCTTTCTTT.

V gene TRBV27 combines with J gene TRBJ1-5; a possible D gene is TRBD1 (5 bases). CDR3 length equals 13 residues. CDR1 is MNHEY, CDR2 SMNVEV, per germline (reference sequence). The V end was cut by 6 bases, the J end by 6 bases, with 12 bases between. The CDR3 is CASSLWRGQPQHF. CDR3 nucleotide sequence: TGTGCCAGCAGCCTCTGGAGGGGTCAGCCCCAGCATTTT.

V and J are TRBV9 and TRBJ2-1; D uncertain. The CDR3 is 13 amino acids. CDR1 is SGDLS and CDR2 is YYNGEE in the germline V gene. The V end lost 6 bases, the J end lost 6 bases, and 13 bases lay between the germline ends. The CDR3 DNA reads TGTGCCAGCATGCCGGCTAACGGCAATGAGCAGTTCTTC. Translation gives CASMPANGNEQFF.

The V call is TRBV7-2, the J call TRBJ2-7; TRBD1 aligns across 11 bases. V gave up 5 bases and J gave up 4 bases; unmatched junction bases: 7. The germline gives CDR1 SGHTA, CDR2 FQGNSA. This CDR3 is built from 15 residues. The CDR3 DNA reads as TGTGCCAGCAGCGTACCCGGGACAGGGGGATACGAGCAGTACTTC. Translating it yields CASSVPGTGGYEQYF.

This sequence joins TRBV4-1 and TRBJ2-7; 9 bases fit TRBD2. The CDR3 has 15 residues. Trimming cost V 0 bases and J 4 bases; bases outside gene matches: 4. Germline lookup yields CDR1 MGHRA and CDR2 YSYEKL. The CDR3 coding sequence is TGCGCCAGCAGCCAAGATTCGCTAGCGGGATACGAGCAGTACTTC. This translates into CASSQDSLAGYEQYF.

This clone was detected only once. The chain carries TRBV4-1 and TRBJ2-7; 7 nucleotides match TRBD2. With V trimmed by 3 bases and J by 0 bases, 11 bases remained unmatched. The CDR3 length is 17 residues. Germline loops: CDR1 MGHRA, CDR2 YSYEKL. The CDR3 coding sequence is TGCGCCAGCAGCCAGTATGAATTAGCGGGTAGCTCCTACGAGCAGTACTTC. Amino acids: CASSQYELAGSSYEQYF.

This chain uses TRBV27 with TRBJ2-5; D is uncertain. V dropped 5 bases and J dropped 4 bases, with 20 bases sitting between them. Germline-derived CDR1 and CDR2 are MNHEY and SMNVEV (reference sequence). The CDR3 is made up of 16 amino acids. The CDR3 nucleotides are TGTGCCAGCAGTGGTGTGGGTGGCGAGGTTCGAGAGACCCAGTACTTC. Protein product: CASSGVGGEVRETQYF.

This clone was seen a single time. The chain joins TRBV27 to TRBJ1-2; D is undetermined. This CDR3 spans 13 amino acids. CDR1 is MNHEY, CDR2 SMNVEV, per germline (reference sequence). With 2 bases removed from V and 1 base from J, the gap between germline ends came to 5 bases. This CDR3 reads CASSLAYNYGYTF. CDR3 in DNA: TGTGCCAGCAGTTTAGCCTATAACTATGGCTACACCTTC.

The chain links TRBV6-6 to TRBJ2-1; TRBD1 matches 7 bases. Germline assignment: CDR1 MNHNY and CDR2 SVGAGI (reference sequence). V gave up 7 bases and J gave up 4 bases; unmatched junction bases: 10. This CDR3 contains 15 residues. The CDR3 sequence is CASTFPGQVYNEQFF. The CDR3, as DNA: TGTGCCAGCACTTTCCCCGGACAGGTGTACAATGAGCAGTTCTTC.

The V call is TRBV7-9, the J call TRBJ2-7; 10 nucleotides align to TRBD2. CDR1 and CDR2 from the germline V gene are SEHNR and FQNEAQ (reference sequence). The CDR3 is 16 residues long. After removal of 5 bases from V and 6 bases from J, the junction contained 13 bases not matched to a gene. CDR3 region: CASSPHQAGGPAEQYF. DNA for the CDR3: TGTGCCAGCAGCCCCCATCAAGCGGGAGGGCCGGCCGAGCAGTACTTC.